A single TCR beta chain is shown here with its context. Its antigen is undetermined. 5'RACE primed from the constant segment yielded TCR alpha and TCR beta cDNA libraries bearing sample barcodes and UMIs. TCRdb reanalysed the 5' RACE reads using MiXCR and keeps one entry per CDR3 protein. The table records hundreds of thousands of distinct CDR3 sequences, around 17% of them present only once. The record originates from a study of T-cell memory formation after mild COVID-19. General study points: Chiefly within CM and EM were the contracting CD4+ clones; CD8+ ones were within EMRA. Some responding clones appeared in pre-infection memory, suggesting cross-reactive memory joined.

The clonotype comes from an adult woman who had mild COVID-19 (a few samples of this study predate the infection). Cell type and time point are not known. Sequencing was done on a sample of PBMCs or a T cell subset sorted from them (not recorded which).

The CDR3 DNA reads as TGTGCCAGCAGCTCAGGTGGGACAGGGTCCTACGAGCAGTACTTC. Its protein product is CASSSGGTGSYEQYF. This sequence joins TRBV9 and TRBJ2-7; 9 nucleotides agree with TRBD1. V shed 4 bases and J 1 base; nucleotides not matched to a gene: 6. Germline lookup yields CDR1 SGDLS and CDR2 YYNGEE. The CDR3 has 15 residues.